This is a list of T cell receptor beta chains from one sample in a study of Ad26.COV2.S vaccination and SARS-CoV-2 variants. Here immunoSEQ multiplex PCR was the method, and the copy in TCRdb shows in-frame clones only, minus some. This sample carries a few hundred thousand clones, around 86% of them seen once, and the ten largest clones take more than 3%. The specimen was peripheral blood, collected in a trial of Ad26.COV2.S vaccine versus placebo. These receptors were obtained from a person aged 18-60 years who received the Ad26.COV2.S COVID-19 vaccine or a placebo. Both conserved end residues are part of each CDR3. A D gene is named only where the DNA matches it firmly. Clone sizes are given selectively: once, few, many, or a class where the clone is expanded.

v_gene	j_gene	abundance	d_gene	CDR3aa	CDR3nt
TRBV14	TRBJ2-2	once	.	CASSQPTVTGELFF	TGTGCCAGCAGCCAACCGACAGTGACCGGGGAGCTGTTTTTT
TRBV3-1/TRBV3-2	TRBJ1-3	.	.	CASSQTNGQQFGNTIYF	TGTGCCAGCAGCCAAACGAACGGACAGCAGTTTGGAAACACCATATATTTT
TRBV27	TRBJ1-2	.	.	CASSARTDSHGYTF	TGTGCCAGCAGTGCCCGGACAGATTCTCATGGCTACACCTTC
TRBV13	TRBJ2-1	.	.	CASSLGENNEQFF	TGTGCCAGCAGCTTAGGAGAAAACAATGAGCAGTTCTTC
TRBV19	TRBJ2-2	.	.	CASSQGWTTGELFF	TGTGCCAGTAGTCAGGGTTGGACCACCGGGGAGCTGTTTTTT
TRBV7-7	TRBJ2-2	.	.	CASSLDRGPGTGELFF	TGTGCTAGCAGCTTAGATCGGGGGCCCGGCACCGGGGAGCTGTTTTTT
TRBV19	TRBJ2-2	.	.	CASSLGLTRAFTGELFF	TGTGCCAGTAGTCTAGGACTGACAAGGGCTTTCACCGGGGAGCTGTTTTTT
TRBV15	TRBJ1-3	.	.	CATSRDIGSGNTIYF	TGTGCCACCAGCAGAGATATTGGCTCTGGAAACACCATATATTTT
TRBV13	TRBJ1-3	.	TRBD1	CASSSIRDSSGNTIYF	TGTGCCAGCAGCTCTATACGGGACAGCTCTGGAAACACCATATATTTT
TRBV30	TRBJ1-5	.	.	CAWAQQGNQPQHF	TGTGCCTGGGCTCAGCAGGGTAATCAGCCCCAGCATTTT
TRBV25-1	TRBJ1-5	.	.	CASSPRHGNQPQHF	TGTGCCAGCAGTCCCCGACACGGTAATCAGCCCCAGCATTTT
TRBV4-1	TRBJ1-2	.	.	CASSQVLGENYGYTF	TGCGCCAGCAGCCAAGTACTGGGGGAGAACTATGGCTACACCTTC
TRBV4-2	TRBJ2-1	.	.	CASSGTPNEQFF	TGTGCCAGCAGCGGTACCCCAAATGAGCAGTTCTTC
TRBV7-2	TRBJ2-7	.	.	CASSLVAYEQYF	TGTGCCAGCAGCTTAGTGGCCTACGAGCAGTACTTC
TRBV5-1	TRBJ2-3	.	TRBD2	CASSPGLGGSTDTQYF	TGCGCCAGCAGCCCGGGTCTGGGGGGGAGCACAGATACGCAGTATTTT
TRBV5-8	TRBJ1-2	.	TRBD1	CASNGDRRNYGYTF	TGTGCCAGCAACGGGGACAGGCGAAACTATGGCTACACCTTC
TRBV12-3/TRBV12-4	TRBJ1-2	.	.	CASSRTANYGYTF	TGTGCCAGCAGTCGGACAGCTAACTATGGCTACACCTTC
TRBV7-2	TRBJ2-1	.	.	CASSLVSGGAAYNEQFF	TGTGCCAGCAGCTTAGTCTCGGGGGGCGCTGCCTACAATGAGCAGTTCTTC
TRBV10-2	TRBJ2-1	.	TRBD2	CASRLAGGGRYNEQFF	TGCGCCAGCAGGTTAGCGGGGGGAGGAAGATACAATGAGCAGTTCTTC
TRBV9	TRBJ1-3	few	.	CASSPRIEGLGNTIYF	TGTGCCAGCAGCCCCAGAATTGAAGGGTTGGGAAACACCATATATTTT
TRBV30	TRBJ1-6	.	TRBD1	CAWSGTGSSPLHF	TGTGCCTGGAGTGGGACAGGGAGCTCACCCCTCCACTTT
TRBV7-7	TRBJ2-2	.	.	CASSIIGTGELFF	TGTGCTAGCAGTATCATTGGGACCGGGGAGCTGTTTTTT
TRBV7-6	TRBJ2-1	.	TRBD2	CASSHGLAGKARNEQFF	TGTGCCAGCAGCCACGGACTAGCTGGGAAAGCCAGGAATGAGCAGTTCTTC
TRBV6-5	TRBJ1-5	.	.	CASRDSTYSNQPQHF	TGTGCCAGCAGGGACAGCACTTATAGCAATCAGCCCCAGCATTTT
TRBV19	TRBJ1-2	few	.	CASSIVGDGNYGYTF	TGTGCCAGTAGTATAGTAGGGGACGGAAACTATGGCTACACCTTC
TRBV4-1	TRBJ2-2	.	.	CASSQDVRGAPGELFF	TGCGCCAGCAGCCAAGATGTCCGGGGGGCCCCCGGGGAGCTGTTTTTT
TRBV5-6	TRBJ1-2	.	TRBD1	CASSLGTGGGYTF	TGTGCCAGCAGCTTGGGGACAGGGGGTGGCTACACCTTC
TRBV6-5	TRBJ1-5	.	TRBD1	CASSSATGPSNQPQHF	TGTGCCAGCAGTTCAGCGACAGGGCCTAGCAATCAGCCCCAGCATTTT
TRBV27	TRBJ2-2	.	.	CASSFQGRAGELFF	TGTGCCAGCAGTTTCCAGGGGCGGGCCGGGGAGCTGTTTTTT
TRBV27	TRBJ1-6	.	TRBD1	CASTLGDRRRNSPLHF	TGTGCCAGCACCCTAGGGGACAGAAGAAGAAATTCACCCCTCCACTTT
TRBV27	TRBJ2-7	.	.	CASSLTGLIVSEQYF	TGTGCCAGCAGTTTGACAGGTTTGATAGTATCCGAGCAGTACTTC
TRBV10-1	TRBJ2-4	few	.	CASSESRLAKNIQYF	TGCGCCAGCAGTGAGTCGCGTCTAGCCAAAAACATTCAGTACTTC